The rows below give T cell receptor beta chains drawn from one sample of a study of T cell responses to AZD1222 COVID-19 vaccine. The protocol was immunoSEQ multiplex PCR, while the TCRdb copy is restricted to in-frame clones and leaves out a portion. Seen here are around 130,000 clones, over 85% observed once, and the top ten hold 0.9% to 1.4%. This specimen was peripheral blood, taken 28 days after the second AZD1222 dose. These TCRs come from an adult who received the AZD1222 COVID-19 vaccine. Both conserved end residues are trimmed from each CDR3. Fields, in order: J gene, V gene, CDR3 protein.

j_call: TRBJ1-1
v_call: TRBV6-2/TRBV6-3
cdr3_aa: ASSFGQGVSMNTEAF

j_call: TRBJ1-5
v_call: TRBV7-2
cdr3_aa: ASSSQFSNQPQH

j_call: TRBJ2-7
v_call: TRBV19
cdr3_aa: ASSIRYYSYEQY

j_call: TRBJ2-1
v_call: TRBV15
cdr3_aa: ATSRDGASGGWNEQF

j_call: TRBJ2-2
v_call: TRBV9
cdr3_aa: ASQREQGNTGELF

j_call: TRBJ2-7
v_call: TRBV4-2
cdr3_aa: ASSQGRSEQY

j_call: TRBJ1-1
v_call: TRBV5-1
cdr3_aa: ASSAGQGGTEAF

j_call: TRBJ2-6
v_call: TRBV30
cdr3_aa: AWGGPAGSGANVLT

j_call: TRBJ1-2
v_call: TRBV12-3/TRBV12-4
cdr3_aa: ASTIGSYGYT

j_call: TRBJ1-1
v_call: TRBV9
cdr3_aa: ASSTGQMGTEAF

j_call: TRBJ1-1
v_call: TRBV30
cdr3_aa: AWSPGRTEAF

j_call: TRBJ2-1
v_call: TRBV11-2
cdr3_aa: ASSLGALAGGYNEQF

j_call: TRBJ1-5
v_call: TRBV2
cdr3_aa: ASSDGMGQQPQH

j_call: TRBJ1-1
v_call: TRBV6-5
cdr3_aa: ASSRTPGNTEAF

j_call: TRBJ2-2
v_call: TRBV7-3
cdr3_aa: ASSPKAGELF

j_call: TRBJ2-6
v_call: TRBV28
cdr3_aa: ASSAPPGANVLT

j_call: TRBJ1-1
v_call: TRBV12-5
cdr3_aa: ASGSLGAETEAF

j_call: TRBJ2-2
v_call: TRBV7-3
cdr3_aa: ASSPRQGETGELF

j_call: TRBJ2-1
v_call: TRBV7-2
cdr3_aa: ASSLVSGLVVHEQF

j_call: TRBJ2-2
v_call: TRBV7-3
cdr3_aa: ASSLRQGFGELF

j_call: TRBJ1-5
v_call: TRBV4-2
cdr3_aa: ASSQAEPNSNQPQH

j_call: TRBJ2-7
v_call: TRBV28
cdr3_aa: ASRASGVSGEQY

j_call: TRBJ2-3
v_call: TRBV24-1
cdr3_aa: ATSVGSTDTQY

j_call: TRBJ2-3
v_call: TRBV5-6
cdr3_aa: ASSLLDSNPVKTDTQY

j_call: TRBJ1-6
v_call: TRBV19
cdr3_aa: ASSPGTLHNSPLH

j_call: TRBJ2-7
v_call: TRBV6-2/TRBV6-3
cdr3_aa: ASRPSGGYEQY

j_call: TRBJ1-1
v_call: TRBV19
cdr3_aa: ASSRMRDEAF

j_call: TRBJ1-2
v_call: TRBV7-2
cdr3_aa: ASNPGGANYGYT

j_call: TRBJ1-1
v_call: TRBV12-3/TRBV12-4
cdr3_aa: ASSFPYTEAF

j_call: TRBJ1-2
v_call: TRBV19
cdr3_aa: ATTLEQAGNYGYT

j_call: TRBJ2-2
v_call: TRBV6-2/TRBV6-3
cdr3_aa: ASSSPTWSTGELF

j_call: TRBJ2-7
v_call: TRBV14
cdr3_aa: ASSQVGHEQY

j_call: TRBJ2-5
v_call: TRBV25-1
cdr3_aa: ASSDPQGPGETQY

j_call: TRBJ2-5
v_call: TRBV9
cdr3_aa: ASSVDGGETQY

j_call: TRBJ2-2
v_call: TRBV27
cdr3_aa: ASSPHTGELF

j_call: TRBJ1-6
v_call: TRBV5-4
cdr3_aa: ASSLPMTGQNSPLH

j_call: TRBJ2-1
v_call: TRBV5-1
cdr3_aa: ASSSLTSGGANEQF

j_call: TRBJ2-7
v_call: TRBV7-3
cdr3_aa: ASSLNLAGVGEQY

j_call: TRBJ2-3
v_call: TRBV5-4
cdr3_aa: ASSLGRASPGTQY

j_call: TRBJ1-2
v_call: TRBV27
cdr3_aa: ASSYGGGYT

j_call: TRBJ2-7
v_call: TRBV7-8
cdr3_aa: ASSLPGAGEQY

j_call: TRBJ2-3
v_call: TRBV2
cdr3_aa: ASSGLAATDTQY

j_call: TRBJ2-7
v_call: TRBV10-3
cdr3_aa: AISEDHEQY

j_call: TRBJ2-5
v_call: TRBV21-1
cdr3_aa: ASSKFGGRAGETQY

j_call: TRBJ2-7
v_call: TRBV10-3
cdr3_aa: AISDVGAIYEQY

j_call: TRBJ1-5
v_call: TRBV3-1/TRBV3-2
cdr3_aa: ASSQDRFQPQH

j_call: TRBJ2-7
v_call: TRBV10-3
cdr3_aa: AIRGRQDEQY

j_call: TRBJ1-1
v_call: TRBV3-1/TRBV3-2
cdr3_aa: ASSQRSFGVTEAF

j_call: TRBJ2-5
v_call: TRBV6-5
cdr3_aa: ASSPGSARLGTQY

j_call: TRBJ2-7
v_call: TRBV18
cdr3_aa: ASSPPAAGGAYEQY

j_call: TRBJ2-5
v_call: TRBV30
cdr3_aa: AWSVGGEVETQY

j_call: TRBJ2-3
v_call: TRBV7-3
cdr3_aa: ASSLSSGGFTDTQY

j_call: TRBJ1-1
v_call: TRBV7-2
cdr3_aa: ASSLDRMNTEAF

j_call: TRBJ2-1
v_call: TRBV5-5
cdr3_aa: ASSLEGASYNEQF

j_call: TRBJ2-2
v_call: TRBV5-1
cdr3_aa: ASSRYRGGLNTGELF

j_call: TRBJ1-5
v_call: TRBV30
cdr3_aa: AWSRSEVHSNQPQH